This T cell receptor (beta chain) was recorded in a study of cytomegalovirus exposure and HLA in healthy donors. Study-level results: Productive rates of about 87% or about 30% were seen for most TCR beta V segments in an earlier analysis. A missense DCLRE1C variant was associated with V- and J-gene trimming of TCR beta chains in a later analysis, and an independent cohort replicated the association. Later analysis revealed greater clonal expansion in HLA-associated TCR beta chains than in equally common others. A later analysis linked 15,000 to 20,000 TCR beta sequences to HLA alleles at 0.05 false discovery rate.

V trimming: 1 base; J trimming: 8 bases; junction bases outside the gene matches: 12. CDR1 is MNHNS and CDR2 is SASEGT in the germline V gene. This CDR3 is built from 18 residues. Points on this clone: Its matching antigen is unknown.

PCR employed 60 Vbeta and 13 Jbeta primers. The assay was immunoSEQ multiplex PCR, and TCRdb's table has in-frame clones only and misses some. This table holds around 140,000 clones, around 90% found once. The chain uses TRBV6-1 and TRBJ2-1, with 12 bases aligning to TRBD2. Sequencing used PBMCs. This sequence was found in a woman aged 35 to 49 in good health and CMV-seronegative. The CDR3 sequence: CASSEGKTSGSGFDEQFF. CDR3 nucleotides: TGTGCCAGCAGTGAAGGAAAGACTAGCGGGAGTGGTTTCGATGAGCAGTTCTTC.